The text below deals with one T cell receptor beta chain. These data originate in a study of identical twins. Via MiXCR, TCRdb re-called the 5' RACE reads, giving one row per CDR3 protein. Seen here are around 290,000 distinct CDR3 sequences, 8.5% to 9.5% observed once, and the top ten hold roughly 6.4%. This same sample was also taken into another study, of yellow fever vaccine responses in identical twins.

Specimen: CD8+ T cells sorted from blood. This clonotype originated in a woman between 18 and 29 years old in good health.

The CDR3 bases are TGTGCCAGCAGCTCGCCAGTGCTCTCCTACGAGCAGTACTTC. This encodes CASSSPVLSYEQYF. V and J are TRBV7-9 and TRBJ2-7; D ambiguous. Germline V gene data show CDR1 as SEHNR and CDR2 as FQNEAQ (reference sequence). The CDR3 spans 14 residues. V gave up 4 bases and J gave up 0 bases, with 10 bases separating them.